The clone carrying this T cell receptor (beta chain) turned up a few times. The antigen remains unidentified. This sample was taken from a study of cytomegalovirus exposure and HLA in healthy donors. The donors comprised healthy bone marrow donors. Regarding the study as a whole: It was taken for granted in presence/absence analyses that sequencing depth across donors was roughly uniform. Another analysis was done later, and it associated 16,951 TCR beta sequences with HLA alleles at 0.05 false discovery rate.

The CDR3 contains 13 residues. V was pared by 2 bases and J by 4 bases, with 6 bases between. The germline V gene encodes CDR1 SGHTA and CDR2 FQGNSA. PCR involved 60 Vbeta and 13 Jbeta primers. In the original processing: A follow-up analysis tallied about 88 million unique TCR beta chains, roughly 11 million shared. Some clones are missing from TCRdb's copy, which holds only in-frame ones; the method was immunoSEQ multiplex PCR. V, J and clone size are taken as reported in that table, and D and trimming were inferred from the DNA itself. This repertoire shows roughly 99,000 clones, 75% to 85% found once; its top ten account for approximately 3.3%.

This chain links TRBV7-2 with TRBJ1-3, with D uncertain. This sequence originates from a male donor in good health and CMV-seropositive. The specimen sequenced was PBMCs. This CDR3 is CASSLSRGNTIYF. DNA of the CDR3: TGTGCCAGCAGCTTAAGCAGGGGAAACACCATATATTTT.